A selection of T cell receptor beta chains follows, all from one sample in a study of PD-L1 blockade in urothelial cancer. Using immunoSEQ multiplex PCR, the repertoire was profiled, and TCRdb retains in-frame clones only, with some absent. The sample holds about 84,000 clones, 90% seen once. Sequences were derived from PBMCs, sampled around atezolizumab (anti-PD-L1) treatment. The receptors here all came from a man in his sixties with urothelial cancer. Each CDR3 is given with its conserved first and last residue. D genes are given only for firm matches. Rows may omit the clone size; those that give it use once, few, many or a size class.

size,D,length,V,J,CDR3,DNA
-,TRBD1,15,TRBV5-4,TRBJ2-3,CASGDRGGGTDTQYF,TGTGCCAGCGGCGACAGGGGCGGGGGCACAGATACGCAGTATTTT
-,-,16,TRBV6-6,TRBJ2-7,CASSQTEVRFALEQYF,TGTGCCAGCAGCCAGACAGAGGTCAGATTTGCTCTCGAGCAGTACTTC
-,-,13,TRBV10-1,TRBJ2-2,CASSQEESGELFF,TGCGCCAGCAGCCAAGAGGAAAGCGGGGAGCTGTTTTTT
-,TRBD2,14,TRBV7-9,TRBJ2-5,CASSERGVYETQYF,TGTGCCAGCAGCGAGCGGGGGGTGTACGAGACCCAGTACTTC
-,-,16,TRBV4-3,TRBJ2-7,CASSQEAAAISYEQYF,TGCGCCAGCAGCCAAGAAGCAGCGGCGATCTCCTACGAGCAGTACTTC
-,-,15,TRBV6-5,TRBJ2-2,CASSAALYGTGELFF,TGTGCCAGCAGTGCGGCACTTTACGGCACCGGGGAGCTGTTTTTT
-,-,15,TRBV5-1,TRBJ2-1,CASSDREVSYNEQFF,TGCGCCAGCAGCGACAGAGAAGTATCCTACAATGAGCAGTTCTTC
-,TRBD1,15,TRBV19,TRBJ1-1,CASNRDRGTVERAFF,TGTGCCAGTAATCGGGATCGGGGGACAGTAGAAAGAGCTTTCTTT
-,TRBD1,17,TRBV5-4,TRBJ1-3,CASSFAPGQPLQEAIYF,TGTGCCAGCAGCTTCGCTCCGGGACAGCCGCTTCAAGAAGCCATATATTTT
-,TRBD2,15,TRBV4-3,TRBJ2-5,CASSQSGSGQETQYF,TGCGCCAGCAGCCAAAGCGGGAGTGGCCAAGAGACCCAGTACTTC
-,TRBD1,15,TRBV9,TRBJ2-1,CASSGGQGFYNEQFF,TGTGCCAGCAGCGGGGGACAGGGATTCTACAATGAGCAGTTCTTC
-,-,15,TRBV9,TRBJ1-4,CASSVAPETNEKLFF,TGTGCCAGCAGCGTAGCACCGGAGACTAATGAAAAACTGTTTTTT
-,-,15,TRBV10-3,TRBJ1-6,CAISEMAGINSPLHF,TGTGCCATCAGTGAGATGGCGGGGATTAATTCACCCCTCCACTTT
once,-,14,TRBV7-9,TRBJ2-1,CACARGTSYNEQFF,TGTGCCTGTGCCAGGGGAACATCCTACAATGAGCAGTTCTTC
-,TRBD1,15,TRBV5-5,TRBJ2-1,CASSATGTGINEQFF,TGTGCCAGCAGCGCGACCGGGACAGGGATCAATGAGCAGTTCTTC
-,TRBD2,16,TRBV18,TRBJ2-7,CASSPPLAGGPYEQYF,TGTGCCAGCTCACCACCTCTGGCGGGAGGCCCCTACGAGCAGTACTTC
-,TRBD2,16,TRBV6-1,TRBJ2-1,CASSESASGSYNEQFF,TGTGCCAGCAGTGAATCTGCTAGCGGTTCTTACAATGAGCAGTTCTTC
-,TRBD2,16,TRBV7-9,TRBJ2-3,CASSFSTSGSTDTQYF,TGTGCCAGCAGCTTTTCGACTAGCGGGAGCACAGATACGCAGTATTTT
-,TRBD1,13,TRBV2,TRBJ2-7,CASRGQTPGEQYF,TGTGCCAGCAGGGGACAGACTCCTGGGGAGCAGTACTTC
-,TRBD1,17,TRBV7-2,TRBJ1-6,CASSLASDRGHNSPLHF,TGTGCCAGCAGCTTAGCCTCGGACAGGGGGCATAATTCACCCCTCCACTTT
-,-,12,TRBV6-6,TRBJ1-1,CASSYVVTEAFF,TGTGCCAGCAGTTACGTAGTCACTGAAGCTTTCTTT
-,-,15,TRBV30,TRBJ1-2,CAWSVRGSSSYGYTF,TGTGCCTGGAGTGTACGAGGGAGCAGCTCCTATGGCTACACCTTC